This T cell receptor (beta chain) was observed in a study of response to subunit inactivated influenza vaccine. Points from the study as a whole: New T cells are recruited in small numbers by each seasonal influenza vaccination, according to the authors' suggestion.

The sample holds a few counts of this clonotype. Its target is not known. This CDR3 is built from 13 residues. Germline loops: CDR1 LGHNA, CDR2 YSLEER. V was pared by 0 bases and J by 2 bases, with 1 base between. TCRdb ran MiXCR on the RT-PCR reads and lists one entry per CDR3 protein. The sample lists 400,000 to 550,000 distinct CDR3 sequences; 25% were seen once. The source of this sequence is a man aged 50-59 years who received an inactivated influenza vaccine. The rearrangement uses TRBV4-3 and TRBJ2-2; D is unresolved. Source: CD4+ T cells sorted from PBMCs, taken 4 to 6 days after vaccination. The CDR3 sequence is CASSQDNTGELFF. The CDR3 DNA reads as TGCGCCAGCAGCCAAGATAACACCGGGGAGCTGTTTTTT.